This T cell receptor (beta chain) derives from a study of shared clonotypes between healthy human individuals. This clone was recorded only once. Trimming cost V 7 bases and J 4 bases; bases outside gene matches: 10. CDR1 is MNHEY and CDR2 is SMNVEV in the germline V gene (reference sequence). The CDR3 covers 15 residues. Naive-designated CD8 cells lacked CD45RO, were positively enriched for CCR7, and omitted terminally differentiated effector memory CD45RA+ cells. The assay was immunoSEQ multiplex PCR, and TCRdb's table has in-frame clones only and misses some. The table includes more than 600,000 clones, 92% detected once.

The clonotype was recovered from a man aged 25 to 45 in good health. Sample: naive CD8+ T cells sorted from blood. The V gene is TRBV27, the J gene TRBJ2-7; 10 bases agree with TRBD1. The CDR3 protein is CASTYSGTGVYEQYF. The CDR3 region has the DNA TGTGCCAGCACATACAGTGGGACAGGGGTTTACGAGCAGTACTTC.